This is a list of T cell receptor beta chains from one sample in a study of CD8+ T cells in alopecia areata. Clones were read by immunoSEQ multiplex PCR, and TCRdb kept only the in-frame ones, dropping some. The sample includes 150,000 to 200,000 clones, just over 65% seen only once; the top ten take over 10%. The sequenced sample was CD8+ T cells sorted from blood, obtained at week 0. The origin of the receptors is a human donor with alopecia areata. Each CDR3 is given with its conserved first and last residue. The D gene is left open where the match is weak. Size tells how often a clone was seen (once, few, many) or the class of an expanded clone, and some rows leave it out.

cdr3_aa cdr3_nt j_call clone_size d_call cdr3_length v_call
CASSPHRGRFTDTQYF TGTGCCAGCAGCCCCCACAGGGGGCGATTCACAGATACGCAGTATTTT TRBJ2-3 . TRBD1 16 TRBV9
CASSLTETQYF TGTGCCAGCAGCTTGACAGAGACCCAGTACTTC TRBJ2-5 . . 11 TRBV7-9
CASSEEPAEFATNEKLFF TGTGCCAGCAGTGAAGAGCCCGCAGAATTCGCAACTAATGAAAAACTGTTTTTT TRBJ1-4 . . 18 TRBV6-1
CATAGFGSHTQYF TGTGCCACCGCTGGGTTTGGGTCGCATACGCAGTATTTT TRBJ2-3 once . 13 TRBV6-5
CSAPSGQGCHF TGCAGCGCGCCGTCGGGACAGGGATGCCACTTC TRBJ2-5 . TRBD1 11 TRBV29-1
CASSIGGQPQHF TGTGCCAGTAGTATCGGCGGGCAGCCCCAGCATTTT TRBJ1-5 few . 12 TRBV19
CASSLPPGQGKETQYF TGTGCCAGCAGTTTGCCGCCCGGACAGGGGAAAGAGACCCAGTACTTC TRBJ2-5 few TRBD1 16 TRBV7-2
CASSLGEGRAYF TGTGCCAGCAGCTTAGGGGAGGGCCGCGCGTACTTC TRBJ2-7 once . 12 TRBV13
CASSPPAQRDTEAFF TGTGCCAGCTCACCACCGGCCCAAAGGGACACTGAAGCTTTCTTT TRBJ1-1 . . 15 TRBV18
CASSPVTGRETQYF TGTGCCAGCAGCCCGGTCACAGGGCGGGAGACCCAGTACTTC TRBJ2-5 . . 14 TRBV7-9
CASSSRRGGYTF TGTGCCAGCAGCTCCCGGCGCGGCGGCTACACCTTC TRBJ1-2 few . 12 TRBV11-1
CASSLGQGWDEQFF TGTGCCAGCAGCTTGGGACAGGGGTGGGATGAGCAGTTCTTC TRBJ2-1 . TRBD1 14 TRBV13
CAKGRKNTEAFF TGTGCCAAGGGACGGAAGAACACTGAAGCTTTCTTT TRBJ1-1 . . 12 TRBV2
CASSGETQYF TGTGCCAGCAGCGGGGAGACCCAGTACTTC TRBJ2-5 . . 10 TRBV11-2
CASSSTIVQLNTEAFF TGTGCCAGCAGTTCTACGATAGTACAACTGAACACTGAAGCTTTCTTT TRBJ1-1 few . 16 TRBV6-5
CASSPGTGQRNEQFF TGCGCCAGCAGCCCGGGGACAGGGCAAAGGAATGAGCAGTTCTTC TRBJ2-1 once TRBD1 15 TRBV4-1
CASSATGADTQYF TGTGCCAGCAGCGCCACAGGGGCAGATACGCAGTATTTT TRBJ2-3 few TRBD1 13 TRBV7-3
CASIGDTQYF TGTGCCAGCATCGGAGATACGCAGTATTTT TRBJ2-3 medium-sized . 10 TRBV27
CASRERRALEDYGYTF TGTGCCAGCAGGGAGCGGAGGGCCCTAGAGGACTATGGCTACACCTTC TRBJ1-2 few . 16 TRBV2
CASSSDGADEQFF TGTGCCAGCAGCTCCGACGGTGCGGATGAGCAGTTCTTC TRBJ2-1 . . 13 TRBV7-9
CASSPLAGDGYTF TGTGCCAGCAGCCCGCTGGCGGGAGATGGCTACACCTTC TRBJ1-2 . . 13 TRBV14
CASRSDRGLCYEQFF TGCGCCAGCAGATCCGACAGGGGGCTTTGTTATGAGCAGTTCTTC TRBJ2-1 . TRBD1 15 TRBV4-1
CASSPTGGGSLQYF TGTGCCAGCAGCCCGACTGGCGGGGGGAGTCTTCAGTACTTC TRBJ2-4 . TRBD2 14 TRBV7-3
CASGLRGTEAFF TGTGCCAGCGGTCTCAGGGGTACTGAAGCTTTCTTT TRBJ1-1 . . 12 TRBV6-6
CASSLRTSGGYNEQFF TGCGCCAGCAGCCTACGGACTAGCGGGGGCTACAATGAGCAGTTCTTC TRBJ2-1 . TRBD2 16 TRBV5-1
CASSYSLNEQFF TGTGCCAGCAGTTACTCGCTGAATGAGCAGTTCTTC TRBJ2-1 once . 12 TRBV6-5
CASSGDGQSYNEQFF TGCGCCAGCAGCGGGGACGGACAATCCTACAATGAGCAGTTCTTC TRBJ2-1 . . 15 TRBV5-1
CAWTGASNQPQHF TGTGCCTGGACAGGGGCTAGCAATCAGCCCCAGCATTTT TRBJ1-5 . . 13 TRBV30
CASSYSVNTEAFF TGTGCCAGTTCTTATTCAGTGAACACTGAAGCTTTCTTT TRBJ1-1 . . 13 TRBV19